These 6 T cell receptor beta chains were all obtained from the same sample, sequenced in a study of blood T cell repertoires in COVID-19. Sequencing was performed with immunoSEQ multiplex PCR; in TCRdb, only in-frame clones are kept and a portion is missing. This table holds 120,000 to 150,000 clones, 70% to 90% found once. The sequencing sample was made of PBMCs or T cells enriched from blood (not recorded which). These TCRs come from a woman in her fifties or sixties with acute COVID-19.

By its share, this clone is medium-sized. J is TRBJ2-4 and V is TRBV7-2, with TRBD2 matching 7 bases. V lost 3 bases to trimming and J lost 7 bases; unmatched junction nucleotides: 18. Per the germline V gene, CDR1 is SGHTA and CDR2 is FQGNSA. The length of the CDR3 is 18 residues. The CDR3 DNA is TGTGCCAGCAGCTTTGAAGCGGGATCCCCCTACCTGGGGAACATTCAGTACTTC. This encodes CASSFEAGSPYLGNIQYF.

This clone was counted at least ten times. This chain links TRBV6-5 with TRBJ2-7; 7 bases are shared with TRBD1. Germline V gene lookup returns CDR1 MNHEY and CDR2 SVGAGI. CDR3 length: 13 residues. Trimming took 10 bases from V and 0 from J; bases not matched to a gene: 6. The CDR3 region has the DNA TGTGCCATCCAGACAGGGACCTCCTACGAGCAGTACTTC. Residues: CAIQTGTSYEQYF.

This clone was recorded at least ten times. The chain joins TRBV7-9 to TRBJ2-3, with 12 bases that match TRBD2. V gave up 5 bases and J gave up 6 bases; unmatched junction bases: 6. Germline CDR1 reads SEHNR; CDR2 reads FQNEAQ (reference sequence). There are 15 residues in the CDR3. CDR3 DNA sequence: TGTGCCAGCAGCCAGACTAGCGGGAGCCCGGATACGCAGTATTTT. Translation gives CASSQTSGSPDTQYF. Full variable domain (remainder filled in from reference TRBV7-9 and TRBJ2-3): DTGVSQNPRHKITKRGQNVTFRCDPISEHNRLYWYRQTLGQGPEFLTYFQNEAQLEKSRLLSDRFSAERPKGSFSTLEIQRTEQGDSAMYLCASSQTSGSPDTQYFGPGTRLTVL.

The chain uses TRBV7-3 and TRBJ2-1, with TRBD2 matching 10 bases. Germline values: CDR1 SGHTA, CDR2 FQGTGA. V gave up 1 base and J gave up 4 bases; unmatched junction bases: 4. This CDR3 has 16 amino acids. In nucleotides, the CDR3 is TGTGCCAGCAGCTTAAGGGGACTAGCGCAGTACAATGAGCAGTTCTTC. Its protein product is CASSLRGLAQYNEQFF.

The chain combines TRBV7-8 with TRBJ1-5; perhaps TRBD1 as D (6 bases). Germline assignment: CDR1 SGHVS and CDR2 FQNEAQ. Between the trimmed V and J ends, which lost 0 bases and 6 bases, there was a span of 12 bases. The CDR3 is made up of 15 amino acids. In DNA, the CDR3 is TGTGCCAGCAGCTTAGCTCGAACAGGGATTCAGCCCCAGCATTTT. Protein sequence: CASSLARTGIQPQHF.

The chain joins TRBV12-3 or TRBV12-4 to TRBJ1-5, with 7 bases that match TRBD1. CDR3 length: 13 amino acids. The V segment lost 5 bases and the J segment 6 bases; nucleotides outside the gene matches: 4. In DNA, the CDR3 is TGTGCCAGCAGTCCAGGGGGGAGTCAGCCCCAGCATTTT. This codes for CASSPGGSQPQHF.